The clone carrying this T cell receptor (beta chain) occurred a few times. J lost 1 base, V lost 2 bases, and 5 bases had no gene match. CDR1 and CDR2 (germline): LGHNT, FRNRAP. The CDR3 loop spans 16 amino acids. The table came from immunoSEQ multiplex PCR; TCRdb's copy has only in-frame clones and leaves some out. The sample has about 240,000 clones, roughly four fifths seen once; the top ten hold 7.5%. The sample comes from a study of blood T cell repertoires in COVID-19. Overall study context: Whether acute or convalescent, the COVID-19 samples came from the United States, Italy and Spain. In each case, the material was cDNA or gDNA derived from T cells, B-cell-depleted T cells, or PBMCs.

The genes are TRBV12-5 and TRBJ2-1; 7 bases match TRBD2. The clonotype was recovered from a woman older than 75 with COVID-19, enrolled during active disease. Specimen: peripheral blood. The CDR3 bases are TGTGCTAGTGGTTTGTCAACTAGCGCTTCCTACAATGAGCAGTTCTTC. It is translated as CASGLSTSASYNEQFF.